This TCR beta chain came from a study of blood T cell repertoires in COVID-19. As for the study in general: Whether acute or convalescent, the COVID-19 samples came from the United States, Italy and Spain. PBMCs, B-cell-depleted T cells, or T cells were the source of the cDNA or gDNA that made up the material.

V lost 5 bases to trimming and J lost 4 bases; unmatched junction nucleotides: 11. This CDR3 comprises 15 residues. The germline gives CDR1 PRHDT, CDR2 FYEKMQ (reference sequence). Study processing details: Reference gene primers were amplified, and this amplification served to estimate nucleated cell counts. The protocol was immunoSEQ multiplex PCR, while the TCRdb copy is restricted to in-frame clones and leaves out a portion. V and J calls and clone size are copied from that table; D and trimming were computed from the DNA. The table shows about 240,000 clones, with approximately 78% occurring only once.

Sequenced: peripheral blood. This chain links TRBV13 with TRBJ2-7, with 7 bases fitting TRBD1. This clonotype originated in a woman aged 18 to 35 with acute or convalescent COVID-19. CDR3 amino acids: CASSPQTGTGYEQYF. CDR3 DNA: TGTGCCAGCAGCCCCCAGACAGGGACGGGTTACGAGCAGTACTTC.